The 31 T cell receptor beta chains in this list originate from one sample, sequenced in a study of OX40 agonist ivuxolimab in advanced cancers. Clones were sequenced by immunoSEQ multiplex PCR, and TCRdb holds only the in-frame ones, with some missing. This sample has 60,000 or so clones, with 84% found just once. This specimen consisted of CD4+ or CD8+ T cells sorted from blood, obtained in a trial of the OX40 agonist ivuxolimab. The origin of the receptors is an adult with an advanced solid tumor such as melanoma, head and neck, liver or kidney cancer.

The chain uses TRBV4-1 and TRBJ2-3; no firm D call. The CDR3 has 14 amino acids. CDR1 and CDR2 (germline): MGHRA, YSYEKL. Deletions cut 1 base from V and 4 bases from J, with 9 bases between. DNA for the CDR3: TGCGCCAGCAGCCAAGCCGGATCCCCAGATACGCAGTATTTT. This sequence encodes CASSQAGSPDTQYF.

The V call is TRBV5-4, the J call TRBJ1-4, with 11 bases aligning to TRBD1. V shed 3 bases, J shed 5 bases, and the junction held 0 bases outside the gene matches. This CDR3 is 14 amino acids long. Germline loops: CDR1 SGHNT, CDR2 YYREEE (reference sequence). The CDR3 reads CASSWDRGNEKLFF. The CDR3 region has the DNA TGTGCCAGCAGCTGGGACAGGGGGAATGAAAAACTGTTTTTT. The entire variable domain, with the rest obtained from reference TRBV5-4 and TRBJ1-4, is as follows: ETGVTQSPTHLIKTRGQQVTLRCSSQSGHNTVSWYQQALGQGPQFIFQYYREEENGRGNFPPRFSGLQFPNYSSELNVNALELDDSALYLCASSWDRGNEKLFFGSGTQLSVL.

The chain employs TRBV18 and TRBJ2-7; 7 bases line up with TRBD1. This CDR3 has 12 amino acids. The germline gives CDR1 KGHSH, CDR2 LQKENI. V trimming: 4 bases; J trimming: 5 bases; junction bases outside the gene matches: 2. CDR3 region: CASSQGADEQYF. In DNA form, the CDR3 reads TGTGCCAGCTCACAGGGGGCTGACGAGCAGTACTTC.

The chain is built from TRBV9 and TRBJ2-3; no reliable D call. Trimming left V 4 bases short and J 0 bases short, with 15 bases between. The germline CDR1 and CDR2 sequences are SGDLS and YYNGEE. This CDR3 region has 16 residues. CDR3 sequence (DNA): TGTGCCAGCAGCCTCCCCCGGACGTCTAGCACAGATACGCAGTATTTT. Translated, it gives CASSLPRTSSTDTQYF.

The rearrangement joins TRBV6-6 to TRBJ1-1; D possibly corresponds to TRBD1 (5 bases). Germline CDR1 and CDR2: MNHNY and SVGAGI (reference sequence). This CDR3 spans 15 amino acids. Between the trimmed V and J ends, which lost 0 bases and 4 bases, there was a span of 12 bases. Here the CDR3 DNA reads TGTGCCAGCAGTTACTCAGCAGGGTGGGTCACTGAAGCTTTCTTT. Its translation: CASSYSAGWVTEAFF.

This clone has only a few counts. The J gene is TRBJ1-3, the V gene TRBV7-9; D ambiguous. Trimming shortened V by 8 bases and J by 4 bases, and 15 bases separated the two germline ends. The CDR3 is 14 amino acids. Germline loops: CDR1 SEHNR, CDR2 FQNEAQ (reference sequence). CDR3 DNA sequence: TGTGCCAGCCCTAGACTTCGGGAGGGAAACACCATATATTTT. It translates to CASPRLREGNTIYF.

The rearrangement links TRBV11-2 to TRBJ2-5, with unresolved D. With 3 bases removed from V and 2 bases from J, the gap between germline ends came to 13 bases. CDR1 is SGHAT and CDR2 is FQNNGV in the germline V gene. CDR3 length equals 15 residues. The chain's CDR3 is CASSFFLGLQETQYF. The CDR3 region has the DNA TGTGCCAGCAGCTTCTTCCTGGGCCTACAAGAGACCCAGTACTTC.

The rearrangement uses TRBV2 and TRBJ2-3; TRBD2 is a possible D gene (5 bases). Trimming took 7 bases from V and 2 from J, leaving 13 bases between them. The CDR3 is 14 amino acids. Germline V gene lookup returns CDR1 SNHLY and CDR2 FYNNEI. CDR3 sequence: CASNPGMFTDTQYF. CDR3 coding DNA: TGTGCCAGCAACCCCGGGATGTTCACAGATACGCAGTATTTT. Using reference TRBV2 and TRBJ2-3 for the parts outside the CDR3, the full variable domain is EPEVTQTPSHQVTQMGQEVILRCVPISNHLYFYWYRQILGQKVEFLVSFYNNEISEKSEIFDDQFSVERPDGSNFTLKIRSTKLEDSAMYFCASNPGMFTDTQYFGPGTRLTVL.

This clone came up a few times. The chain couples TRBV7-9 to TRBJ1-6; D possibly corresponds to TRBD1 (5 bases). Germline CDR1 is SEHNR and CDR2 is FQNEAQ (reference sequence). The V end was cut by 7 bases, the J end by 5 bases, with 15 bases between. The CDR3 has 15 amino acids. CDR3 in DNA: TGTGCCAGCACCCTTGGGGGATTAAATAATTCACCCCTCCACTTT. Amino acids: CASTLGGLNNSPLHF.

This clone showed up just once. The junction departs from germline at one end; a sequencing error may be responsible. Different DNA sequences within this sample yield the same CDR3. The DNA for the CDR3 is TGTGCTAGTGGTTTGGTAAGAGGGCCCCAGCACTTT. As protein: CASGLVRGPQHF. This chain connects TRBV12-5 to TRBJ1-5; D unresolved. CDR3 length equals 12 residues. Germline assignment: CDR1 LGHNT and CDR2 FRNRAP.

The V and J genes are TRBV7-9 and TRBJ1-5, with a weak D call TRBD1 (5 bases). Trimming cost V 5 bases and J 2 bases, with 16 bases left between them. CDR1 is SEHNR and CDR2 is FQNEAQ in the germline V gene (reference sequence). This CDR3 comprises 16 residues. CDR3 region: CASSLKGQNRNQPQHF. Here the CDR3 DNA reads TGTGCCAGCAGCCTCAAGGGGCAGAATCGCAATCAGCCCCAGCATTTT.

The chain is built from TRBV5-1 and TRBJ2-2; D is unclear. V lost 1 base, J lost 10 bases, and 14 bases lay in between. Germline V gene lookup returns CDR1 SGHRS and CDR2 YFSETQ. The CDR3 runs 14 residues. CDR3: CASSLTAAKAELFF. Written as DNA, the CDR3 is TGCGCCAGCAGCTTGACAGCAGCCAAGGCGGAGCTGTTTTTT.

In DNA, the CDR3 is TGCAGTCAGACACAGGGGGCGGATTTTACAGATACGCAGTATTTT. Its translation is CSQTQGADFTDTQYF. V gene TRBV29-1 combines with J gene TRBJ2-3; 9 bases match TRBD1. The CDR3 spans 15 residues. The germline V gene encodes CDR1 SQVTM and CDR2 ANQGSEA.

The genes are TRBV6-1 and TRBJ2-1; D unclear. Germline lookup yields CDR1 MNHNS and CDR2 SASEGT. V was trimmed by 1 base and J by 2 bases, leaving 15 bases between them. The CDR3 is 17 amino acids. As DNA, the CDR3 is TGTGCCAGCAGTGAAGTTCCGAGGAGCGTCCCCTACAATGAGCAGTTCTTC. Translation: CASSEVPRSVPYNEQFF.

The chain links TRBV28 to TRBJ2-7; 9 bases match TRBD2. Germline V CDR1 and CDR2: MDHEN, SYDVKM. There are 19 residues in the CDR3. V lost 3 bases, J lost 5 bases, and 20 bases stayed unmatched. CDR3: CASSLPFRLAGGPLDEQYF. CDR3 nucleotide sequence: TGTGCCAGCAGTTTGCCCTTTCGACTTGCGGGGGGGCCTCTGGACGAGCAGTACTTC.

This clone was detected a few times. This chain links TRBV29-1 with TRBJ1-1, with TRBD1 as a possible D gene (5 bases). The CDR3 length is 14 residues. Germline lookup yields CDR1 SQVTM and CDR2 ANQGSEA. V was pared by 4 bases and J by 3 bases, with 15 bases between. Here the CDR3 DNA reads TGCAGCGTTGTCGGCAGGGCGAAGGACACTGAAGCTTTCTTT. Translating gives CSVVGRAKDTEAFF.

This chain connects TRBV11-2 to TRBJ2-7; D is possibly TRBD1 (6 bases). The CDR3 has 16 residues. Germline V gene data show CDR1 as SGHAT and CDR2 as FQNNGV. The V end lost 5 bases, the J end lost 3 bases, and 20 bases lay between the germline ends. The CDR3 DNA sequence: TGTGCCAGCAGCCCAATCGCTCGGGACAAGAACTACGAGCAGTACTTC. Translation gives CASSPIARDKNYEQYF.

This clone turned up a few times. This chain uses TRBV30 with TRBJ2-3; 8 bases line up with TRBD2. This CDR3 contains 16 residues. Per germline, CDR1 GTSNPN and CDR2 SVGIG (reference sequence). V was clipped by 2 bases and J by 2 bases; unmatched bases: 9. The CDR3 DNA is TGTGCCTGGAGTCCTAGGAGCGGGAGATTCACAGATACGCAGTATTTT. Amino acid sequence: CAWSPRSGRFTDTQYF.

The V call is TRBV5-6, the J call TRBJ2-2, with D hard to call. V was pared by 0 bases and J by 2 bases, with 5 bases between. The CDR3 length is 14 residues. Germline lookup yields CDR1 SGHDT and CDR2 YYEEEE. The CDR3, as DNA: TGTGCCAGCAGCTTGGAGGGAAACACCGGGGAGCTGTTTTTT. The encoded protein is CASSLEGNTGELFF.

This chain links TRBV7-6 with TRBJ1-3; no firm D call. There are 16 residues in the CDR3. V dropped 1 base and J dropped 0 bases, with 10 bases sitting between them. Germline-derived CDR1 and CDR2 are SGHVS and FNYEAQ. CDR3: CASSLEASHSGNTIYF. The CDR3 region has the DNA TGTGCCAGCAGCTTAGAGGCCAGCCACTCTGGAAACACCATATATTTT.

The V gene is TRBV7-2, the J gene TRBJ1-1, with D perhaps matching TRBD1 (6 bases). The CDR3 is 15 residues long. V lost 2 bases and J 4 bases, leaving 14 bases between the germline ends. Germline V gene sequence: CDR1 SGHTA, CDR2 FQGNSA. This chain's CDR3 is CASSLRGASITEAFF. CDR3 bases: TGTGCCAGCAGCTTAAGGGGGGCGAGTATCACTGAAGCTTTCTTT. The variable domain in full, with the rest retrieved from reference TRBV7-2 and TRBJ1-1, is GAGVSQSPSNKVTEKGKDVELRCDPISGHTALYWYRQSLGQGLEFLIYFQGNSAPDKSGLPSDRFSAERTGGSVSTLTIQRTQQEDSAVYLCASSLRGASITEAFFGQGTRLTVV.

The chain recombines TRBV10-3 with TRBJ2-1; D may be TRBD1 (6 bases). The germline gives CDR1 ENHRY, CDR2 SYGVKD. The CDR3 consists of 11 residues. Trimming stripped 6 bases from V and 8 bases from J, with 8 bases between. The CDR3 bases are TGTGCCATCAGCTACAGGGATGAGCAGTTCTTC. Translated: CAISYRDEQFF.

The chain couples TRBV15 to TRBJ1-1, with unresolved D. V lost 1 base to trimming and J lost 2 bases, with 14 bases between them. Per germline, CDR1 LNHNV and CDR2 YYDKDF (reference sequence). The CDR3 is 16 residues long. CDR3 residues: CATSRAIWATNTEAFF. CDR3 coding DNA: TGTGCCACCAGCAGAGCCATCTGGGCCACAAACACTGAAGCTTTCTTT.

This clone has only a few counts. The genes are TRBV29-1 and TRBJ2-3; D is undetermined. The length of the CDR3 is 14 residues. Germline V gene lookup returns CDR1 SQVTM and CDR2 ANQGSEA. CDR3 sequence (DNA): TGCAGTGTTTCCCCTAAAATGACGACAGATACGCAGTATTTT. It is translated as CSVSPKMTTDTQYF.

There are a few counts of this clone. V and J are TRBV30 and TRBJ1-1; D is undetermined. The CDR3 is made up of 14 amino acids. V was clipped by 0 bases and J by 0 bases, with 8 bases between them. CDR1 is GTSNPN and CDR2 is SVGIG in the germline V gene (reference sequence). The CDR3 region has the DNA TGTGCCTGGAGTGTGGGTCTGCTGAACACTGAAGCTTTCTTT. This sequence encodes CAWSVGLLNTEAFF.

The rearrangement links TRBV11-3 to TRBJ2-5; maybe TRBD1 (6 bases). The CDR3 totals 14 residues. Trimming left V 5 bases short and J 2 bases short, with 12 bases between. The germline V gene encodes CDR1 SGHNT and CDR2 YENEEA. The CDR3 bases are TGTGCCAGCAGCCCCGGACAGCCACAAGAGACCCAGTACTTC. Protein sequence: CASSPGQPQETQYF. The full variable domain, its missing parts supplied by reference TRBV11-3 and TRBJ2-5, is EAGVVQSPRYKIIEKKQPVAFWCNPISGHNTLYWYLQNLGQGPELLIRYENEEAVDDSQLPKDRFSAERLKGVDSTLKIQPAELGDSAVYLCASSPGQPQETQYFGPGTRLLVL.

The CDR3 region is CASSLRGQPQHF. The CDR3 DNA reads TGTGCCAGCAGCCTCAGGGGTCAGCCCCAGCATTTT. The gene calls are TRBV7-6 and TRBJ1-5; weak D call: TRBD1 (6 bases). Per the germline V gene, CDR1 is SGHVS and CDR2 is FNYEAQ. V lost 5 bases, J lost 6 bases, and 8 bases lay in between. This CDR3 is built from 12 residues.

The chain links TRBV10-2 to TRBJ2-3; 11 bases fit TRBD2. This CDR3 spans 19 amino acids. Trimming at V came to 4 bases and at J to 5 bases, leaving 17 bases not matched to a gene. Germline V gene data show CDR1 as WSHSY and CDR2 as SAAADI. DNA for the CDR3: TGCGCCAGCAGTGCCGATAGCGGGGGGGCTACCTTTCTATTAGATACGCAGTATTTT. The encoded protein is CASSADSGGATFLLDTQYF.

V and J are TRBV18 and TRBJ1-2; the D is unclear. Trimming stripped 1 base from V and 4 bases from J, with 7 bases between. CDR3 size: 13 residues. Germline-derived CDR1 and CDR2 are KGHSH and LQKENI. CDR3 region: CASSPREGYGYTF. The DNA for the CDR3 is TGTGCCAGCTCACCACGTGAGGGCTATGGCTACACCTTC. Full variable domain (missing parts from reference TRBV18 and TRBJ1-2): NAGVMQNPRHLVRRRGQEARLRCSPMKGHSHVYWYRQLPEEGLKFMVYLQKENIIDESGMPKERFSAEFPKEGPSILRIQQVVRGDSAAYFCASSPREGYGYTFGSGTRLTVV.

The chain has TRBV4-3 and TRBJ2-7; D unclear. V was trimmed by 7 bases and J by 0 bases, leaving 13 bases between them. Germline V CDR1 and CDR2: LGHNA, YSLEER. CDR3 length: 14 amino acids. For the CDR3, the DNA is TGCGCCAGCACCGCCGAAGGGCTCTCCTACGAGCAGTACTTC. It encodes CASTAEGLSYEQYF.

V and J are TRBV5-4 and TRBJ1-5; D gene unclear. The CDR3 covers 15 residues. Germline values: CDR1 SGHNT, CDR2 YYREEE (reference sequence). Deletions cut 2 bases from V and 1 base from J, with 10 bases between. CDR3 nucleotides: TGTGCCAGCAGCTTAATCCCGGGAAGCAATCAGCCCCAGCATTTT. It is translated as CASSLIPGSNQPQHF.